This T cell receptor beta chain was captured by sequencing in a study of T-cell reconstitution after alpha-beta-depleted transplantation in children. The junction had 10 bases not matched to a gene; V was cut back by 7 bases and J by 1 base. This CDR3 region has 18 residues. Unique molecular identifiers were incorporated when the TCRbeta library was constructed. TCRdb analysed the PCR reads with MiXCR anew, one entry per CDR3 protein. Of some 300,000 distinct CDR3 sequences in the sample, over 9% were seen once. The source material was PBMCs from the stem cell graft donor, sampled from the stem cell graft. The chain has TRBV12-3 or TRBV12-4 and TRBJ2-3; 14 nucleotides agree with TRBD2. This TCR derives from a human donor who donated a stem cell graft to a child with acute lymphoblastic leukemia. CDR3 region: CASITGTSGRFGTDTQYF. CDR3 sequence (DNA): TGTGCCAGCATTACCGGGACTAGCGGGAGATTTGGCACAGATACGCAGTATTTT.